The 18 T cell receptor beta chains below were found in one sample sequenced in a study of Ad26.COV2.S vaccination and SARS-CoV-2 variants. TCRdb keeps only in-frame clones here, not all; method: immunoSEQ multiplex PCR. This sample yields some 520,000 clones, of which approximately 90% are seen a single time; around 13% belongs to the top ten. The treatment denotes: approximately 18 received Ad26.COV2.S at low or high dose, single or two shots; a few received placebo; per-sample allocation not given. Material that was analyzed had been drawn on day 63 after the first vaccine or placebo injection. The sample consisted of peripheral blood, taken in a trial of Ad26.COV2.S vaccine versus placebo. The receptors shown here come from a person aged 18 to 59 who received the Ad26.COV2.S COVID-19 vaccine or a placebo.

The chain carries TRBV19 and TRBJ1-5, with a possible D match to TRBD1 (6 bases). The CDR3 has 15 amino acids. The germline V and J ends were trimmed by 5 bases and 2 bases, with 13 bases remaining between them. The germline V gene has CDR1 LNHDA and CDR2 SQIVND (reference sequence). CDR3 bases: TGTGCCAGTAGTTTCCAGACAGGAGGCAATCAGCCCCAGCATTTT. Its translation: CASSFQTGGNQPQHF.

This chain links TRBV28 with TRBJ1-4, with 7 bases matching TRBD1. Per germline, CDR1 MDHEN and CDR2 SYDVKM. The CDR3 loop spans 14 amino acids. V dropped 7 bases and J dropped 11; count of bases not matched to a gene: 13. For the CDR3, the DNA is TGTGCCAGCACAGCCCCGGGGACAGCGGGGAAACTGTTTTTT. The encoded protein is CASTAPGTAGKLFF.

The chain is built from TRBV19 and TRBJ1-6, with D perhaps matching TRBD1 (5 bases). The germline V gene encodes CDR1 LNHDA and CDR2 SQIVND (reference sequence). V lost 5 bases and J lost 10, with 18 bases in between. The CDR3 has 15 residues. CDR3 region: CASSSLGPRQSPLHF. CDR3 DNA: TGTGCCAGTAGTTCTTTGGGACCTCGGCAGTCACCCCTCCACTTT.

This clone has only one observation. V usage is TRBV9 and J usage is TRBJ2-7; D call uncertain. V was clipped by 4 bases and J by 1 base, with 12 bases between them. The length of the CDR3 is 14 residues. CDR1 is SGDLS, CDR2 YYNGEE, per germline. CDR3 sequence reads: CASSPELGSYEQYF. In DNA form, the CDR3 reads TGTGCCAGCAGCCCGGAACTTGGATCCTACGAGCAGTACTTC. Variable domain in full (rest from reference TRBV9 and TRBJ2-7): DSGVTQTPKHLITATGQRVTLRCSPRSGDLSVYWYQQSLDQGLQFLIQYYNGEERAKGNILERFSAQQFPDLHSELNLSSLELGDSALYFCASSPELGSYEQYFGPGTRLTVT.

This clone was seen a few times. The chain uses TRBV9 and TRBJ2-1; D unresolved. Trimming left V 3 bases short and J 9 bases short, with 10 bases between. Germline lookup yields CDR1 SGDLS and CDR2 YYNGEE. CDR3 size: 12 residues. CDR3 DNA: TGTGCCAGCAGCGGAAGGGCGCCTGAGCAGTTCTTC. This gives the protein CASSGRAPEQFF.

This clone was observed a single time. This CDR3 is CASSESRGWQPQHF. CDR3 coding DNA: TGTGCCAGCAGTGAGAGTAGGGGCTGGCAGCCCCAGCATTTT. The chain combines TRBV6-1 with TRBJ1-5, with D perhaps TRBD1 (5 bases). CDR1 MNHNS and CDR2 SASEGT come from the germline V gene. The V and J ends lost 3 bases and 7 bases respectively, with 13 bases between them. The CDR3 contains 14 residues.

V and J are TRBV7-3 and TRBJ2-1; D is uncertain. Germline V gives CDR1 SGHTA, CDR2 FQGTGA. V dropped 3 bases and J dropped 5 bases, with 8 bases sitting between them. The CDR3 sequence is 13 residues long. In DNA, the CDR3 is TGTGCCAGCAGCTTTAGGCGGAACAATGAGCAGTTCTTC. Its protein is CASSFRRNNEQFF.

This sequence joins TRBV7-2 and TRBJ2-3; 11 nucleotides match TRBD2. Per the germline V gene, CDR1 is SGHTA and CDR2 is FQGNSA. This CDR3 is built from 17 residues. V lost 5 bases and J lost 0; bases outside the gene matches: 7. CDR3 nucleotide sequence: TGTGCCAGCAGCATCGGGACTAGCGGTTCTAGCACAGATACGCAGTATTTT. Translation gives CASSIGTSGSSTDTQYF.

The CDR3 reads CASSPSGRTDTQYF. In DNA form, the CDR3 reads TGTGCCAGCAGTCCTAGCGGCCGCACAGATACGCAGTATTTT. The V and J genes are TRBV7-3 and TRBJ2-3; 7 bases match TRBD2. There are 14 residues in the CDR3. With V trimmed by 6 bases and J by 1 base, 4 bases remained unmatched. CDR1 and CDR2 (germline): SGHTA, FQGTGA.

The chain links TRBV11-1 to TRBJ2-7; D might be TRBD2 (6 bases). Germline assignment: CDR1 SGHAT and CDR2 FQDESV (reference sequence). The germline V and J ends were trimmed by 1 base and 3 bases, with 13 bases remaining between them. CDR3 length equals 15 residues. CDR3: CASSLVPFGGYEQYF. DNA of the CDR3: TGTGCCAGCAGCTTAGTCCCCTTCGGGGGCTACGAGCAGTACTTC.

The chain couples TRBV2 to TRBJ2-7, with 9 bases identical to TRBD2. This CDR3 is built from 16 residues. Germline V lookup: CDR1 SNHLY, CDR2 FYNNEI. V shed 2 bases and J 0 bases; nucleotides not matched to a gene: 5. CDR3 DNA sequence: TGTGCCAGCAGTGAAAGAGGGACTAGCACCTCCTACGAGCAGTACTTC. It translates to CASSERGTSTSYEQYF.

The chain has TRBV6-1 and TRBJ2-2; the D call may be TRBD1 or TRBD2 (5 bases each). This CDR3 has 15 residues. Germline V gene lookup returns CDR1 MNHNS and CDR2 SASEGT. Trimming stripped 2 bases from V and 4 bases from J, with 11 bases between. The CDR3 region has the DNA TGTGCCAGCAGTGAATTAGGGGACGTCACCGGGGAGCTGTTTTTT. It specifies CASSELGDVTGELFF.

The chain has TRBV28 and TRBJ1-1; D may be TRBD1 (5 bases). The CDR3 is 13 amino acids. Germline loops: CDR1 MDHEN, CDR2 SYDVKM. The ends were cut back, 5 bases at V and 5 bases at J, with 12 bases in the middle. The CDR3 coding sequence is TGTGCCAGCAGTGGGACGGTAGGAACTGAAGCTTTCTTT. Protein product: CASSGTVGTEAFF.

The chain's CDR3 is CAWRRLAGGWAGELFF. CDR3 sequence (DNA): TGTGCCTGGAGAAGACTAGCGGGAGGATGGGCCGGGGAGCTGTTTTTT. The chain uses TRBV30 and TRBJ2-2, with 13 bases aligning to TRBD2. Germline trimming cut 3 bases from V and 6 bases from J; bases unmatched to any gene: 7. This CDR3 is 16 amino acids long. Germline CDR1 and CDR2: GTSNPN and SVGIG (reference sequence).

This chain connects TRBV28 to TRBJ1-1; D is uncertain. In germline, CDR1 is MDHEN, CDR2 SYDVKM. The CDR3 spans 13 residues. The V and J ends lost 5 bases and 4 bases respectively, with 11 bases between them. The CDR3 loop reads CASSTRRTTEAFF. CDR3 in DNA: TGTGCCAGCAGTACCCGGAGAACCACTGAAGCTTTCTTT. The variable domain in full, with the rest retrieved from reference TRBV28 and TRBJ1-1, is DVKVTQSSRYLVKRTGEKVFLECVQDMDHENMFWYRQDPGLGLRLIYFSYDVKMKEKGDIPEGYSVSREKKERFSLILESASTNQTSMYLCASSTRRTTEAFFGQGTRLTVV.

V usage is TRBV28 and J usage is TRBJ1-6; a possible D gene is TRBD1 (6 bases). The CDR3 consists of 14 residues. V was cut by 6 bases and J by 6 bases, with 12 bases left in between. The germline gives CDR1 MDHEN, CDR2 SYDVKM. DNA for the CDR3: TGTGCCAGCAGCCGTGACAGGTCTAATTCACCCCTCCACTTT. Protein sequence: CASSRDRSNSPLHF.

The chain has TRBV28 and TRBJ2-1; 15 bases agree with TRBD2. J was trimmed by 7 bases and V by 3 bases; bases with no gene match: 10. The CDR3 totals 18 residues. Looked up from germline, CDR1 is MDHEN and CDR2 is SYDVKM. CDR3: CASSFHSGLAGGSNEQFF. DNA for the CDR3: TGTGCCAGCAGTTTCCACTCGGGACTAGCGGGAGGATCAAATGAGCAGTTCTTC.

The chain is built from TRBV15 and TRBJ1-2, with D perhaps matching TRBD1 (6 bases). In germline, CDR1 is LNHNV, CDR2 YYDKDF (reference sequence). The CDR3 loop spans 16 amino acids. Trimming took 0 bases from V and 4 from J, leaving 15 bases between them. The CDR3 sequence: CATSRDRTTGSYGYTF. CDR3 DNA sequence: TGTGCCACCAGCAGAGATCGGACGACAGGTTCCTATGGCTACACCTTC.